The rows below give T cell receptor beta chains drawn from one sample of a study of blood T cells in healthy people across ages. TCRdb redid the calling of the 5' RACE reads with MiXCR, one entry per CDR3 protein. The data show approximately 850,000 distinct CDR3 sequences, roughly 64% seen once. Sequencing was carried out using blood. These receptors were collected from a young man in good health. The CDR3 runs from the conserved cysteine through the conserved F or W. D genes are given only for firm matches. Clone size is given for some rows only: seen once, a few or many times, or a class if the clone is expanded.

CDR3 DNA: TGCAGTGCTAGAGAAACGCTGACAGGGGGCCAGTTCTTC; CDR3 protein: CSARETLTGGQFF; D gene: TRBD1; V gene: TRBV20-1; J gene: TRBJ2-1; clone size: NA
CDR3 DNA: TGCAGTGCTAGGCCGTTTAATCGGGGGACTTTCTATGGCTACACCTTC; CDR3 protein: CSARPFNRGTFYGYTF; D gene: NA; V gene: TRBV20-1; J gene: TRBJ1-2; clone size: many
CDR3 DNA: TGCAGCGTTGTCATGGTGGGGGGCGGGGAGCTGTTTTTT; CDR3 protein: CSVVMVGGGELFF; D gene: NA; V gene: TRBV29-1; J gene: TRBJ2-2; clone size: NA
CDR3 DNA: TGCAGTGCTAGATCCGATAACGGGGGAGAAAAACTGTTTTTT; CDR3 protein: CSARSDNGGEKLFF; D gene: NA; V gene: TRBV20-1; J gene: TRBJ1-4; clone size: NA
CDR3 DNA: TGCGCCAGCAGCCAAGAAATTGGAGTCACTGAAGCTTTCTTT; CDR3 protein: CASSQEIGVTEAFF; D gene: NA; V gene: TRBV4-3; J gene: TRBJ1-1; clone size: NA
CDR3 DNA: TGTGCCAGCAGCGTAGGGGTAGCGGGAGAATTAGATACGCAGTATTTT; CDR3 protein: CASSVGVAGELDTQYF; D gene: TRBD2; V gene: TRBV9; J gene: TRBJ2-3; clone size: NA
CDR3 DNA: TGTGCCAGCAGCTTGGGACAGGGGGTCGGTTCACCCCTCCACTTT; CDR3 protein: CASSLGQGVGSPLHF; D gene: TRBD1; V gene: TRBV7-2; J gene: TRBJ1-6; clone size: NA
CDR3 DNA: TGCAGTGCTAGATCGGACACCTACGAGCAGTACTTC; CDR3 protein: CSARSDTYEQYF; D gene: NA; V gene: TRBV20-1; J gene: TRBJ2-7; clone size: NA
CDR3 DNA: TGCGCCAGCAGTGAGGCCGGGCTAGGCTACGAGCAGTACTTC; CDR3 protein: CASSEAGLGYEQYF; D gene: NA; V gene: TRBV10-2; J gene: TRBJ2-7; clone size: NA
CDR3 DNA: TGTGCCAGCAGTGGTCGGGTCAGGGGGAACCAAGAGACCCAGTACTTC; CDR3 protein: CASSGRVRGNQETQYF; D gene: TRBD1; V gene: TRBV6-1; J gene: TRBJ2-5; clone size: NA
CDR3 DNA: TGTGCCAGCGCGGAACAGCAAGAGACCCAGTACTTC; CDR3 protein: CASAEQQETQYF; D gene: NA; V gene: TRBV6-5; J gene: TRBJ2-5; clone size: NA
CDR3 DNA: TGCGCCAGCTACGGGGGAAACCCCTACGAGCAGTACTTC; CDR3 protein: CASYGGNPYEQYF; D gene: NA; V gene: TRBV5-1; J gene: TRBJ2-7; clone size: NA
CDR3 DNA: TGTGCCAGCAGTTTGCAGTTTGGGGGCTATGGCTACACCTTC; CDR3 protein: CASSLQFGGYGYTF; D gene: NA; V gene: TRBV27; J gene: TRBJ1-2; clone size: NA
CDR3 DNA: TGCAGCGTTGTAATGGGTTACAATGAGCAGTTCTTC; CDR3 protein: CSVVMGYNEQFF; D gene: NA; V gene: TRBV29-1; J gene: TRBJ2-1; clone size: few
CDR3 DNA: TGTGCAAGTCGCTTAGTGTCTAGCGGGGAAGAGACCCAGTACTTC; CDR3 protein: CASRLVSSGEETQYF; D gene: NA; V gene: TRBV12-2; J gene: TRBJ2-5; clone size: NA
CDR3 DNA: TGCGCCAGCAGCAAGCTAGCGGGAGGAGAAGCTAATTACGAGCAGTACTTC; CDR3 protein: CASSKLAGGEANYEQYF; D gene: TRBD2; V gene: TRBV4-3; J gene: TRBJ2-7; clone size: NA
CDR3 DNA: TGTGCCAGCAGTTGCGACAGACTCAATGAGCAGTTCTTC; CDR3 protein: CASSCDRLNEQFF; D gene: NA; V gene: TRBV27; J gene: TRBJ2-1; clone size: once
CDR3 DNA: TGCGCCAGCAGCCAAGAGGGGACAGGGCGCAAAGAGACCCAGTACTTC; CDR3 protein: CASSQEGTGRKETQYF; D gene: TRBD1; V gene: TRBV4-1; J gene: TRBJ2-5; clone size: NA
CDR3 DNA: TGTGCCAGCAGTGACGGGGGGCAGGCTGAAGCTTTCTTT; CDR3 protein: CASSDGGQAEAFF; D gene: NA; V gene: TRBV2; J gene: TRBJ1-1; clone size: NA
CDR3 DNA: TGTGCCAGCGGGACTAGCGCGGACTCCTACAATGAGCAGTTCTTC; CDR3 protein: CASGTSADSYNEQFF; D gene: NA; V gene: TRBV21-1; J gene: TRBJ2-1; clone size: NA
CDR3 DNA: TGTGCCAACAGTCGGACAGGCCCTGCAACTAATGAAAAACTGTTTTTT; CDR3 protein: CANSRTGPATNEKLFF; D gene: TRBD1; V gene: TRBV6-2/TRBV6-3; J gene: TRBJ1-4; clone size: NA
CDR3 DNA: TGCAGTGCCCTGGTCGTCCCGGGGGGGCCGTCGAGCACAGATACGCAGTATTTT; CDR3 protein: CSALVVPGGPSSTDTQYF; D gene: TRBD2; V gene: TRBV20-1; J gene: TRBJ2-3; clone size: NA
CDR3 DNA: TGTGCCAGCAGCTCAGCAATTAGCACAGATACGCAGTATTTT; CDR3 protein: CASSSAISTDTQYF; D gene: NA; V gene: TRBV12-3/TRBV12-4; J gene: TRBJ2-3; clone size: many
CDR3 DNA: TGTGCCAGCAGAAAAGAGGCAGGGGTAAATGAAAAACTGTTTTTT; CDR3 protein: CASRKEAGVNEKLFF; D gene: NA; V gene: TRBV6-6; J gene: TRBJ1-4; clone size: NA
CDR3 DNA: TGTCCCAGCAGTTCAGCTAGCGGGAGAGAGGATACGCAGTATTTT; CDR3 protein: CPSSSASGREDTQYF; D gene: TRBD2; V gene: TRBV28; J gene: TRBJ2-3; clone size: NA
CDR3 DNA: TGCAGTGCTACCACCATACCCCGAGACTATGGCTACACCTTC; CDR3 protein: CSATTIPRDYGYTF; D gene: NA; V gene: TRBV20-1; J gene: TRBJ1-2; clone size: few